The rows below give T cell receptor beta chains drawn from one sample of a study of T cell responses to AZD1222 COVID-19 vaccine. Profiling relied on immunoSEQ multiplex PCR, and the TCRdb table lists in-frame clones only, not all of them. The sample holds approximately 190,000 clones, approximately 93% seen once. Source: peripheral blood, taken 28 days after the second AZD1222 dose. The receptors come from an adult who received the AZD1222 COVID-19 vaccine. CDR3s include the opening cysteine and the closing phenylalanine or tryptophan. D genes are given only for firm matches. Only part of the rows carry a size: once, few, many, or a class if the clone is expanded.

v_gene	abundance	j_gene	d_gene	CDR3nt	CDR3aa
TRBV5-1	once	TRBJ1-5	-	TGCGCCAGCAGCTCGGGGGGAGGCAATCAGCCCCAGCATTTT	CASSSGGGNQPQHF
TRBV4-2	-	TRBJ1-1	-	TGTGCCAGCAGCCCCTCTTCGGGGGGGACTGAAGCTTTCTTT	CASSPSSGGTEAFF
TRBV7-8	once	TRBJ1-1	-	TGTGCCAGCAGCTTTAACAGTGGGACTGAAGCTTTCTTT	CASSFNSGTEAFF
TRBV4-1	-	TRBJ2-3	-	TGCGCCAGCAGCCAGCGAGGCACAGATACGCAGTATTTT	CASSQRGTDTQYF
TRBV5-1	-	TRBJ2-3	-	TGCGCCAGCAGCAGAGAGGTCGAACGGGTCACAGATACGCAGTATTTT	CASSREVERVTDTQYF
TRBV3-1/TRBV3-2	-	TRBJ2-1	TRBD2	TGTGCCAGCAGCCATATTGTAGCCGGGGGGGCCTTAAATGAGCAGTTCTTC	CASSHIVAGGALNEQFF
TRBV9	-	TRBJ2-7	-	TGTGCCAGCAGCGTAGAGGGGGGCATCCCTCATTACGAGCAGTACTTC	CASSVEGGIPHYEQYF
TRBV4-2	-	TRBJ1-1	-	TGTGCCAGCAGCCAAGACCGGGGAATGTACACTGAAGCTTTCTTT	CASSQDRGMYTEAFF
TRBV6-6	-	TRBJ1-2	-	TGTGCCAGCAGTTATCTCGGGGGTACTTTTGGCTACACCTTC	CASSYLGGTFGYTF
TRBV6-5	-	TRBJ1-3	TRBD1	TGTGCCAGCAGTTACTCCCCGGACAGGGCCGGGGACACCATATATTTT	CASSYSPDRAGDTIYF
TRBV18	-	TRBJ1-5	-	TGTGCCAGCTCACCCCAGGGACTTAGCAATCAGCCCCAGCATTTT	CASSPQGLSNQPQHF
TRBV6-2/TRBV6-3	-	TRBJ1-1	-	TGTGCCAGCAGCCGCGGAGGAATGAACACTGAAGCTTTCTTT	CASSRGGMNTEAFF
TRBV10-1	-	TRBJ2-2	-	TGCGCCAGCCAGTCCACCGGGGAGCTGTTTTTT	CASQSTGELFF
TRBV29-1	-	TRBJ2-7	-	TGCTCTATTATCGACAGCCCCACCTACGAGCAGTACTTC	CSIIDSPTYEQYF
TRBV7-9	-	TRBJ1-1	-	TGTGCCAGCAGCTTAGTTACGGGGAAGAACACTGAAGCTTTCTTT	CASSLVTGKNTEAFF
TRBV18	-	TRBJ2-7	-	TGTGCCAGCTCAGCAGGATCTTCCTACGAGCAGTACTTC	CASSAGSSYEQYF
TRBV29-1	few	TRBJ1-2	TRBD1	TGCAGCGTTAAGGGACAGGGGCATGGCTACACCTTC	CSVKGQGHGYTF
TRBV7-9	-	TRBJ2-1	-	TGTGCCAGCAGCTTGGCCGGAAGTCTATACAATGAGCAGTTCTTC	CASSLAGSLYNEQFF
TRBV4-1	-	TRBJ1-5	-	TGCGCCAGCAGCCAAGGAGCCCTTGAAATCAGCAATCAGCCCCAGCATTTT	CASSQGALEISNQPQHF
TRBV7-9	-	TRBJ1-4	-	TGTGCCAGCAGCTGGGGAAGACAGGAGGAGGAAAAACTGTTTTTT	CASSWGRQEEEKLFF
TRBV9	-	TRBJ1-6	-	TGTGCCAGCAGCGTAGTGGGGCAGGGTTCACCCCTCCACTTT	CASSVVGQGSPLHF
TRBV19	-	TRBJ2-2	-	TGTGCCAGTCGTGCGTCGGGGAGTAACACCGGGGAGCTGTTTTTT	CASRASGSNTGELFF
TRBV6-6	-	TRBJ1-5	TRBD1	TGTGCCAGCAGTTACGACAGGGCCGATCAGCCCCAGCATTTT	CASSYDRADQPQHF
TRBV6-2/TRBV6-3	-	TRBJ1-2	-	TGTGCCAGCAGCCCGCAGGGTGGGTATGGCTACACCTTC	CASSPQGGYGYTF
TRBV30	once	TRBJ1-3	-	TGTGCCTGGAGTGTCTTGGTAGCTGGAAACACCATATATTTT	CAWSVLVAGNTIYF
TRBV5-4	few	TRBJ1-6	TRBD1	TGTGCCAGCAGCGTTAGGACAGGGACGGGGAATTCACCCCTCCACTTT	CASSVRTGTGNSPLHF
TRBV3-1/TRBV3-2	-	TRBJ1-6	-	TGTGCCAGCAGCCAAGGCGGGGGGCAGAATTCACCCCTCCACTTT	CASSQGGGQNSPLHF
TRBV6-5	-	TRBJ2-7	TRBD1	TGTGCCAGCAGCTTGGGACAGACCTCCTACGAGCAGTACTTC	CASSLGQTSYEQYF
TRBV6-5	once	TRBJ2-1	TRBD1	TGTGCCAGCAGTTATGATGGGACAGGGGTCTACAATGAGCAGTTCTTC	CASSYDGTGVYNEQFF
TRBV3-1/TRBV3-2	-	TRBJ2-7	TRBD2	TGTGCCAGCAGCCAAGGCCCCCGGGGGGGCTACGAGCAGTACTTC	CASSQGPRGGYEQYF
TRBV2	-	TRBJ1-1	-	TGTGCCAGCAGGCCTTTTGATACAGGGAACACTGAAGCTTTCTTT	CASRPFDTGNTEAFF
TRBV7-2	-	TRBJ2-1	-	TGTGCCAGCAGCTTAGTGCCCTGGAATAATGAGCAGTTCTTC	CASSLVPWNNEQFF
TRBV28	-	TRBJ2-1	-	TGTGCCAGCAGTTTCCCAGGCAGGGACGCCTACAATGAGCAGTTCTTC	CASSFPGRDAYNEQFF
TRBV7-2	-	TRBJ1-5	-	TGTGCCAGCAGCTTATCACAGCGTTTTCAGCCCCAGCATTTT	CASSLSQRFQPQHF
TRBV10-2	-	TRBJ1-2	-	TGCGCCAGCAGAGCGGACCGGGGTACTACCTTC	CASRADRGTTF
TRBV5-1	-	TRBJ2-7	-	TGCGCCAGCAGCTTGACCCCCGAGAACCCCTACGAGCAGTACTTC	CASSLTPENPYEQYF
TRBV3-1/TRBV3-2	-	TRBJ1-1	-	TGTGCCAGCAGCCATTTAATCAGGACGGTGAACACTGAAGCTTTCTTT	CASSHLIRTVNTEAFF
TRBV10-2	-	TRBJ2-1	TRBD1	TGCGCCAGCAGTGAGTCGGGACAGAATGAGCAGTTCTTC	CASSESGQNEQFF
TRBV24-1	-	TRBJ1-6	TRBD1	TGTGCCACCAGTGATGCAACAGGGGGCGCGTCCTATAATTCACCCCTCCACTTT	CATSDATGGASYNSPLHF
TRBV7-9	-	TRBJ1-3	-	TGTGCCAGCAGCTTATCAGTCTCTGGAAACACCATATATTTT	CASSLSVSGNTIYF
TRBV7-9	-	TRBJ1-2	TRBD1	TGTGCCAGCACCCAGGGACAGGGCGACTATGGCTACACCTTC	CASTQGQGDYGYTF
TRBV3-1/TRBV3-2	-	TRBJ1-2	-	TGTGCCAGCAGCCAAGAATCTAGGGGTAACTATGGCTACACCTTC	CASSQESRGNYGYTF